These 23 T cell receptor beta chains were all obtained from the same sample, sequenced in a study of T cell responses to AZD1222 COVID-19 vaccine. The assay was immunoSEQ multiplex PCR, and TCRdb's table has in-frame clones only and misses some. The sample carries 200,000 to 250,000 clones, less than 95% recorded once. Source: peripheral blood, taken 28 days after the second dose of the MenACWY control vaccine. These receptors all come from an adult who received the MenACWY meningococcal vaccine as a control.

The gene calls are TRBV12-5 and TRBJ1-1; 7 bases fit TRBD1. The CDR3 has 15 amino acids. Germline-derived CDR1 and CDR2 are LGHNT and FRNRAP. V gave up 2 bases and J gave up 4 bases; unmatched junction bases: 7. Here the CDR3 reads CASGLHYRGFTEAFF. DNA for the CDR3: TGTGCTAGTGGTTTGCACTACAGGGGATTCACTGAAGCTTTCTTT.

The rearrangement links TRBV9 to TRBJ1-1; TRBD1 agrees at 7 bases. This CDR3 is 14 amino acids long. Germline lookup yields CDR1 SGDLS and CDR2 YYNGEE. The V gene end was trimmed by 0 bases and the J gene end by 3 bases; junction bases not matched to a gene: 2. CDR3 sequence reads: CASSVGGQYTEAFF. CDR3 in DNA: TGTGCCAGCAGCGTAGGGGGACAGTACACTGAAGCTTTCTTT.

This chain uses TRBV11-2 with TRBJ2-1; D gene uncertain. V gave up 6 bases and J gave up 7 bases, with 16 bases separating them. Germline V lookup: CDR1 SGHAT, CDR2 FQNNGV. The CDR3 contains 14 residues. The CDR3 sequence: CASRSTTGWNEQFF. CDR3 bases: TGTGCCAGCAGATCTACAACGGGCTGGAATGAGCAGTTCTTC.

The gene calls are TRBV7-9 and TRBJ2-7; weak D call: TRBD2 (6 bases). The CDR3 consists of 13 residues. Trimming cost V 4 bases and J 4 bases, with 11 bases left between them. The germline V gene has CDR1 SEHNR and CDR2 FQNEAQ (reference sequence). The CDR3 is CASSSREAYEQYF. The CDR3 coding sequence is TGTGCCAGCAGCTCCAGGGAGGCATACGAGCAGTACTTC.

CDR3 coding DNA: TGTGCCAGCAGTTTGGGCCCCCGCCGAGAGCAGTACTTC. It specifies CASSLGPRREQYF. The rearrangement joins TRBV27 to TRBJ2-7, with unresolved D. The CDR3 runs 13 residues. Germline CDR1 MNHEY, CDR2 SMNVEV (reference sequence). V shed 3 bases and J shed 7 bases, with 13 bases lying between them.

The chain recombines TRBV9 with TRBJ2-1, with 11 bases lining up with TRBD2. This CDR3 has 16 amino acids. With V trimmed by 2 bases and J by 4 bases, 5 bases remained unmatched. Germline-derived CDR1 and CDR2 are SGDLS and YYNGEE. The CDR3 nucleotides are TGTGCCAGCAGCGTTTCACTAGCGGGGGCGTACAATGAGCAGTTCTTC. This encodes CASSVSLAGAYNEQFF.

The genes are TRBV19 and TRBJ1-2, with a tentative D call TRBD1 (5 bases). V lost 3 bases and J 8 bases, leaving 16 bases between the germline ends. Germline CDR1 is LNHDA and CDR2 is SQIVND (reference sequence). CDR3 length: 14 residues. The CDR3 reads CASSIGAAPYGYTF. CDR3 DNA sequence: TGTGCCAGTAGTATTGGGGCAGCCCCTTACGGCTACACCTTC.

V gene TRBV21-1 combines with J gene TRBJ2-3; TRBD1 is the table's D call and was not checked against the DNA. TRBV21-1 counts as a pseudogene. The CDR3 is made up of 16 amino acids. The CDR3 is CASSKGPSRSTDTQYF. As DNA, the CDR3 is TGTGCCAGCAGCAAAGGGCCCAGTCGTAGCACAGATACGCAGTATTTT.

The rearrangement joins TRBV10-3 to TRBJ2-7; tentative D call: TRBD1 (6 bases). Germline-derived CDR1 and CDR2 are ENHRY and SYGVKD. CDR3 length: 15 residues. V was clipped by 10 bases and J by 2 bases, with 21 bases between them. The CDR3 DNA follows: TGTGCCACCAGGGGTGGGTTTTTGGGCCCCTACGAGCAGTACTTC. This encodes CATRGGFLGPYEQYF.

In its sample, this clone was seen once. This sequence joins TRBV25-1 and TRBJ2-5; D call uncertain. The CDR3 has 11 amino acids. V was cut by 2 bases and J by 5 bases, with 3 bases left in between. Germline V gene data show CDR1 as MGHDK and CDR2 as SYGVNS. In DNA, the CDR3 is TGTGCCAGCAGTGAAGCGGAGACCCAGTACTTC. Residues: CASSEAETQYF.

J is TRBJ1-4 and V is TRBV28, with D possibly matching TRBD1 (5 bases). The CDR3 is 13 residues long. Germline CDR1 and CDR2: MDHEN and SYDVKM. V was shortened by 6 bases and J by 3 bases, with 8 bases between the two germline ends. The CDR3 protein is CASSRGSNEKLFF. In nucleotides, the CDR3 is TGTGCCAGCAGCCGGGGGTCTAATGAAAAACTGTTTTTT. Combining the CDR3 with reference TRBV28 and TRBJ1-4 gives the whole variable domain DVKVTQSSRYLVKRTGEKVFLECVQDMDHENMFWYRQDPGLGLRLIYFSYDVKMKEKGDIPEGYSVSREKKERFSLILESASTNQTSMYLCASSRGSNEKLFFGSGTQLSVL.

CDR3 amino acids: CASSLSGRSTDTQYF. The CDR3 DNA follows: TGTGCCAGCAGCTTGTCCGGCAGAAGCACAGATACGCAGTATTTT. V is TRBV7-3 and J is TRBJ2-3, with D hard to call. V lost 3 bases and J lost 0, with 10 bases in between. The CDR3 length is 15 residues. Germline values: CDR1 SGHTA, CDR2 FQGTGA.

V and J are TRBV2 and TRBJ2-2; 7 bases match TRBD1. CDR3 length: 15 amino acids. The V and J ends lost 7 bases and 1 base, in that order; junction bases with no gene match: 6. Germline lookup yields CDR1 SNHLY and CDR2 FYNNEI. CDR3 residues: CASNRRGRNTGELFF. As DNA, the CDR3 is TGTGCCAGCAATCGCAGGGGGAGGAACACCGGGGAGCTGTTTTTT.

The gene calls are TRBV7-2 and TRBJ2-5; D is ambiguous. The CDR3 is 14 amino acids. Trimming removed 5 bases from V and 5 bases from J, with 15 bases in between. Per the germline V gene, CDR1 is SGHTA and CDR2 is FQGNSA. CDR3 sequence: CASSPNSPEETQYF. The CDR3 nucleotides read TGTGCCAGCAGCCCAAACAGCCCGGAGGAGACCCAGTACTTC.

The V call is TRBV3-1 (or the pseudogene TRBV3-2), the J call TRBJ1-2; 8 nucleotides align to TRBD1. CDR3 length equals 15 residues. Germline CDR1 LGHDT, CDR2 YNNKEL (reference sequence). V shed 4 bases, J shed 4 bases, and the junction held 8 bases outside the gene matches. CDR3 coding DNA: TGTGCCAGCAGCCCCGGACAGGGTAGTATCTATGGCTACACCTTC. Translated, it gives CASSPGQGSIYGYTF.

This chain links TRBV30 with TRBJ2-2, with D unclear. Trimming stripped 0 bases from V and 2 bases from J, with 19 bases between. The CDR3 extends over 18 amino acids. Germline CDR1 is GTSNPN and CDR2 is SVGIG (reference sequence). The CDR3 sequence is CAWSVRELSSLNTGELFF. The DNA for the CDR3 is TGTGCCTGGAGTGTAAGAGAGTTGAGTAGTCTTAACACCGGGGAGCTGTTTTTT.

This chain uses TRBV7-9 with TRBJ1-6; a weak D match, TRBD1 (5 bases). The CDR3 runs to 14 residues. The germline CDR1 and CDR2 sequences are SEHNR and FQNEAQ (reference sequence). The ends were cut back, 5 bases at V and 14 bases at J, with 19 bases in the middle. The CDR3 protein is CASSPRAGPGTLHF. CDR3 in DNA: TGTGCCAGCAGCCCCCGGGCGGGGCCGGGGACCCTCCACTTT.

The J gene is TRBJ2-1, the V gene TRBV6-5; perhaps TRBD1 as D (6 bases). V lost 2 bases to trimming and J lost 2 bases, with 13 bases between them. CDR3 length: 16 amino acids. Germline values: CDR1 MNHEY, CDR2 SVGAGI. The CDR3: CASSYTRTAAYNEQFF. The CDR3 DNA is TGTGCCAGCAGTTACACAAGGACAGCAGCCTACAATGAGCAGTTCTTC.

V usage is TRBV30 and J usage is TRBJ1-6; D might be TRBD1 (5 bases). The germline CDR1 and CDR2 sequences are GTSNPN and SVGIG (reference sequence). The CDR3 is made up of 14 amino acids. Trimming left V 2 bases short and J 4 bases short, with 9 bases between. The CDR3 DNA sequence: TGTGCCTGGAGTCCGGGACCATATAATTCACCCCTCCACTTT. Protein product: CAWSPGPYNSPLHF.

This chain uses TRBV19 with TRBJ2-2; 8 positions match TRBD1. V was pared by 5 bases and J by 7 bases, with 9 bases of the junction left unmatched. Germline CDR1 LNHDA, CDR2 SQIVND (reference sequence). The CDR3 has 15 residues. This CDR3 reads CASSPRDRIVGELFF. The CDR3 region has the DNA TGTGCCAGTAGTCCCCGGGACAGGATTGTCGGGGAGCTGTTTTTT.

The chain is built from TRBV7-2 and TRBJ1-2; D is undetermined. V dropped 5 bases and J dropped 0 bases, with 10 bases sitting between them. This CDR3 has 14 residues. CDR1 is SGHTA and CDR2 is FQGNSA in the germline V gene. The CDR3 DNA sequence: TGTGCCAGCAGCGGTAGTAGGACTAACTATGGCTACACCTTC. Protein product: CASSGSRTNYGYTF.

The chain employs TRBV9 and TRBJ2-7; 7 nucleotides match TRBD2. V trimming: 3 bases; J trimming: 3 bases; junction bases outside the gene matches: 6. This CDR3 region has 14 residues. Germline V gene lookup returns CDR1 SGDLS and CDR2 YYNGEE. CDR3: CASSGSSGHYEQYF. The CDR3 DNA reads TGTGCCAGCAGCGGGTCTAGCGGACACTACGAGCAGTACTTC.

A single count supports this clone. The chain employs TRBV28 and TRBJ1-2, with 7 bases matching TRBD1. The CDR3 extends over 13 amino acids. Germline CDR1 MDHEN, CDR2 SYDVKM. V was pared by 5 bases and J by 6 bases, with 6 bases of the junction left unmatched. CDR3 coding DNA: TGTGCCAGCAGTCCAGACAGGGTTCATGGCTACACCTTC. Translating gives CASSPDRVHGYTF.